Listed below are T cell receptor beta chains from one sample, sequenced in a study of human T cells and chemical hapten exposure. Each CDR3 protein gets one entry after TCRdb re-called the RACE reads with MiXCR. Of 120,000 or so distinct CDR3 sequences in the sample, approximately 10% are singletons; the top ten hold over 2%. The sample consisted of whole blood, taken in connection with sensitization to the hapten diphenylcyclopropenone (DPC). Receptors were obtained from a woman aged 50 to 60 with alopecia areata. Some clones in this sample may be carry-over from other donors' samples. CDR3s include the opening cysteine and the closing phenylalanine or tryptophan. D genes are given only for firm matches. Part of the rows lack a size; the others show once, few, many or a class for expanded clones.

>NA|TRBV20-1|few|TRBJ2-4
TGCAGTGCCCTGGGACTGGCAGCCCAAACAAAACTAGCCAAAAACATTCAGTACTTC
CSALGLAAQTKLAKNIQYF
>NA|TRBV6-2/TRBV6-3|many|TRBJ2-7
TGTGCCAGCAGTCGCGCCGGGCGTGCGTCCGAGCAGTACTTC
CASSRAGRASEQYF
>TRBD2|TRBV12-3/TRBV12-4|NA|TRBJ2-1
TGTGCCAGCAGTTTAAGCCGGCGGGGGGGCTGGAATGAGCAGTTCTTC
CASSLSRRGGWNEQFF
>TRBD2|TRBV6-6|many|TRBJ2-3
TGTGCCAGCAGTTACCGAGCGGGAGAGCCAGATACGCAGTATTTT
CASSYRAGEPDTQYF
>NA|TRBV5-1|NA|TRBJ2-3
TGCGCCAGCACGACGCAGGGACTCACAGATACGCAGTATTTT
CASTTQGLTDTQYF
>NA|TRBV9|few|TRBJ2-3
TGTGCCAGCAGCGTGGGCGATACCTTAGATACGCAGTATTTT
CASSVGDTLDTQYF
>TRBD1|TRBV6-1|NA|TRBJ1-5
TGTGCCAGCAGCGCGACAGGGGATGGTGGGCCCCAGCATTTT
CASSATGDGGPQHF
>NA|TRBV28|many|TRBJ2-7
TGTGCCAGCAGCGTACCTCAAAGCTCCTACGAGCAGTACTTC
CASSVPQSSYEQYF
>NA|TRBV4-3|NA|TRBJ1-2
TGCGCCAGCAGCCAATCGCAGGAATCTAACTATGGCTACACCTTC
CASSQSQESNYGYTF
>NA|TRBV29-1|few|TRBJ2-1
TGCAGCGTTGATACCTACAATGAGCAGTTCTTC
CSVDTYNEQFF
>TRBD1|TRBV14|NA|TRBJ1-1
TGTGCCAGCAGCCTGACAGGGAGGGGCACTGAAGCTTTCTTT
CASSLTGRGTEAFF
>NA|TRBV5-5|NA|TRBJ1-4
TGTGCCACCGGGATTAACAATGAAAAACTGTTTTTT
CATGINNEKLFF
>TRBD1|TRBV13|few|TRBJ2-3
TGTGCCAGCAGCCCGGACAGGGGTATCACAGATACGCAGTATTTT
CASSPDRGITDTQYF
>TRBD1|TRBV7-2|few|TRBJ2-3
TGTGCCAGCAGCCCGGACAGGGGGCCTATCACAGATACGCAGTATTTT
CASSPDRGPITDTQYF
>NA|TRBV5-6|NA|TRBJ1-1
TGTGCCAGCAGCTCAGGTAAAGGGAGAGGATACACTGAAGCTTTCTTT
CASSSGKGRGYTEAFF
>NA|TRBV6-2/TRBV6-3|NA|TRBJ2-1
TGTGCCAGCAGCTGGGGGAGCTCCTACAATGAGCAGTTCTTC
CASSWGSSYNEQFF
>TRBD2|TRBV7-8|NA|TRBJ2-5
TGTGCCAGCAGCTTAGCGGGGGGGATTGAAGAGACCCAGTACTTC
CASSLAGGIEETQYF
>NA|TRBV24-1|few|TRBJ2-1
TGTGCCACCAGTGATGCAGCGTCCTCCTACAATGAGCAGTTCTTC
CATSDAASSYNEQFF
>NA|TRBV20-1|many|TRBJ2-1
TGCAGTGCTAGAAGGCAGAGCTCCTACAATGAGCAGTTCTTC
CSARRQSSYNEQFF
>NA|TRBV20-1|few|TRBJ2-3
TGCAGTGCTAGACGGGGCACAGATACGCAGTATTTT
CSARRGTDTQYF
>NA|TRBV10-3|many|TRBJ2-3
TGTGCCATCGCCAGTGGCACAGATACGCAGTATTTT
CAIASGTDTQYF
>NA|TRBV9|many|TRBJ2-3
TGTGCCAGCAGTGGGGTCACAGATACGCAGTATTTT
CASSGVTDTQYF
>NA|TRBV5-1|NA|TRBJ1-2
TGCGCCAGCAGCTTGGACAGGGAAGTAAACTATGGCTACACCTTC
CASSLDREVNYGYTF
>NA|TRBV7-6|few|TRBJ1-5
TGTGCCAGCAGCTCCCGACAGTTGAATCAGCCCCAGCATTTT
CASSSRQLNQPQHF
>NA|TRBV6-1|NA|TRBJ2-3
TGTGCCAGCAGTGATGTGGGCCAACTCCGCACAGATACGCAGTATTTT
CASSDVGQLRTDTQYF
>TRBD1|TRBV3-1|NA|TRBJ1-2
TGTGCCAGCAGCCAAGATAGGACAGGGTTCTATGGCTACACCTTC
CASSQDRTGFYGYTF
>NA|TRBV29-1|many|TRBJ2-3
TGCAGCGTCCCGATAGACAGGAGGACAGATACGCAGTATTTT
CSVPIDRRTDTQYF
>NA|TRBV29-1|NA|TRBJ2-3
TGCAGCGTTGTCGGGGGACCAGATACGCAGTATTTT
CSVVGGPDTQYF
>TRBD2|TRBV29-1|few|TRBJ2-1
TGCAGCTTCGGAGCGGGGGGGAGGTCTGAGCAGTTCTTC
CSFGAGGRSEQFF
>NA|TRBV5-1|many|TRBJ2-5
TGCGCCAGCAGCTTGGATCGCAGCCAAGAGACCCAGTACTTC
CASSLDRSQETQYF
>TRBD2|TRBV7-6|NA|TRBJ2-1
TGTGCCAGCAGCTTAACTCATTCCCAGAGACTAGCGGGGGGTGGGGATGAGCAGTTCTTC
CASSLTHSQRLAGGGDEQFF
>NA|TRBV18|NA|TRBJ1-1
TGTGCCAGCTCACCAAAGGTTGAAGCTTTCTTT
CASSPKVEAFF
>NA|TRBV7-8|NA|TRBJ1-5
TGTGCCAGCAGCCTAGAGATAGGCCCTCTCACGCCCCAGCATTTT
CASSLEIGPLTPQHF
>NA|TRBV6-1|few|TRBJ1-5
TGTGCCAGCAGTGAAGCGCTCGGCAATCAGCCCCAGCATTTT
CASSEALGNQPQHF
>TRBD2|TRBV27|many|TRBJ2-3
TGTGCCAGCAGTCCTGGGACTAGCGGGGCCGATACGCAGTATTTT
CASSPGTSGADTQYF
>TRBD1|TRBV27|NA|TRBJ1-1
TGTGCCACCCGGACAGGCCCCATGGCTGAAGCTTTCTTT
CATRTGPMAEAFF
>TRBD2|TRBV11-2|few|TRBJ2-5
TGTGCCAGCCACCGGGGGGGCCTGGAGACCCAGTACTTC
CASHRGGLETQYF
>NA|TRBV28|NA|TRBJ1-1
TGTGCCAGCAGTTTGAGCAACTCAAACACTGAAGCTTTCTTT
CASSLSNSNTEAFF
>NA|TRBV28|NA|TRBJ2-7
TGTGCCAGCAGTTTACTGGGACGCTACTACGAGCAGTACTTC
CASSLLGRYYEQYF
>NA|TRBV6-5|many|TRBJ2-5
TGTGCCAGCAGTAGCAGGGGGGGGATCCAAGAGACCCAGTACTTC
CASSSRGGIQETQYF
>NA|TRBV7-2|many|TRBJ1-1
TGTGCCAGCAGCTCCGGCCAAGCGAACACTGAAGCTTTCTTT
CASSSGQANTEAFF